The source of this T cell receptor beta chain is a study of beta chain features in type 1 diabetes. Overall study: The samples had 107,917,701 sorted cells examined in all.

Each of the sorted populations had a purity greater than 98%. Sequencing targeted expressed TCRB transcripts, as all isolated RNA had been reverse transcribed. TCRdb's table, derived via immunoSEQ multiplex PCR, lists solely in-frame clones and lacks some. The repertoire holds about 410,000 clones, with approximately 15% as singletons. CDR1 is MGHRA and CDR2 is YSYEKL in the germline V gene. The V segment lost 4 bases and the J segment 1 base; nucleotides outside the gene matches: 9. CDR3 length equals 16 residues. This clone was found a few times. Sequenced sample: naive CD4+ T cells from blood. This chain uses TRBV4-1 with TRBJ2-5; the match to TRBD1 covers 7 bases. The sequence was collected from a man between 25 and 39 years old in good health. The CDR3 DNA is TGCGCCAGCAGCCTTACGGGACAGCCCAGCCAAGAGACCCAGTACTTC. Translating it yields CASSLTGQPSQETQYF.